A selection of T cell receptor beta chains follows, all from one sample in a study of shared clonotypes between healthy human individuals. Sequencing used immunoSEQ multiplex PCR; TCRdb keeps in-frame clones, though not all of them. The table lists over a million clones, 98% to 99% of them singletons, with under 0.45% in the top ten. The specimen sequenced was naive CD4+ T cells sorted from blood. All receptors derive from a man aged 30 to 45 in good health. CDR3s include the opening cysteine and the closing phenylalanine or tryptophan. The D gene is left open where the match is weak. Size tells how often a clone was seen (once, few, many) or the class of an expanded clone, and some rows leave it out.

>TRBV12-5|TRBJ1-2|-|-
CASGSPSKGPDGYTF
TGTGCTAGTGGTTCCCCCTCCAAGGGACCAGATGGCTACACCTTC
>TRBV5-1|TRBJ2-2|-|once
CASSATLVSTGELFF
TGCGCCAGCAGCGCCACCCTAGTAAGCACCGGGGAGCTGTTTTTT
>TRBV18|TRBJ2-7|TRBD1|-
CASSTLPGQPSFEQYF
TGTGCCAGCTCAACATTGCCGGGACAGCCTTCCTTCGAGCAGTACTTC
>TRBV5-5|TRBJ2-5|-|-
CASSRTAAFQETQYF
TGTGCCAGCAGCCGGACGGCGGCGTTCCAAGAGACCCAGTACTTC
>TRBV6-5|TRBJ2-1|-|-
CASSYWREGGNEQFF
TGTGCCAGCAGTTACTGGAGGGAGGGGGGCAATGAGCAGTTCTTC
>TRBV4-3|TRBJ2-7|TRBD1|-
CASSSGTGDYEQYF
TGCGCCAGCAGCTCCGGGACAGGGGACTACGAGCAGTACTTC
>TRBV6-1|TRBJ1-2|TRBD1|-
CASSEAGQGYGYTF
TGTGCCAGCAGTGAAGCGGGACAGGGCTATGGCTACACCTTC
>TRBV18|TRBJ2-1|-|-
CASSPGWGAAANNEQFF
TGTGCCAGCTCACCTGGGTGGGGTGCGGCAGCCAACAATGAGCAGTTCTTC
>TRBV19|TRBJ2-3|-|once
CASSRISGPSTDTQYF
TGTGCCAGTAGTAGGATTAGCGGACCTAGCACAGATACGCAGTATTTT
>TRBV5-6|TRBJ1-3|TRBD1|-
CASSLAGDRGIGNTIYF
TGTGCCAGCAGCTTGGCGGGGGACAGGGGGATTGGAAACACCATATATTTT
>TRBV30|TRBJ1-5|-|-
CAWNAGSNQPQHF
TGTGCCTGGAATGCCGGTAGCAATCAGCCCCAGCATTTT
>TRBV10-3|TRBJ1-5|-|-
CAISTGSQVDQPQHF
TGTGCCATCAGCACCGGATCCCAAGTCGATCAGCCCCAGCATTTT
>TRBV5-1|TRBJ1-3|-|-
CASSLYSRAAGNTIYF
TGCGCCAGCAGCCTGTACTCCAGGGCAGCAGGAAACACCATATATTTT
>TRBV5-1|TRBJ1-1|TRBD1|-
CASSLDRANTEAFF
TGCGCCAGCAGCCTGGACAGGGCGAACACTGAAGCTTTCTTT
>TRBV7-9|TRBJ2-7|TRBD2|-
CASSSTRLAGDEQYF
TGTGCCAGCAGCTCAACCAGACTAGCGGGAGACGAGCAGTACTTC
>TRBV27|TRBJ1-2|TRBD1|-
CASSRSGGAGYGYTF
TGTGCCAGCAGCCGATCAGGGGGCGCGGGCTATGGCTACACCTTC
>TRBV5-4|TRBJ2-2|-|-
CASSFGSGTKNTGELFF
TGTGCCAGCAGCTTCGGGTCAGGGACGAAGAACACCGGGGAGCTGTTTTTT
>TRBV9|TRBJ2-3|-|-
CASSVEGGGQYF
TGTGCCAGCAGCGTAGAAGGGGGAGGGCAGTATTTT
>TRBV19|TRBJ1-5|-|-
CASSIWGVGNQPQHF
TGTGCCAGTAGTATTTGGGGAGTTGGCAATCAGCCCCAGCATTTT
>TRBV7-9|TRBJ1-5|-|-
CASSSQGDQPQHF
TGTGCCAGCAGCTCCCAGGGCGATCAGCCCCAGCATTTT
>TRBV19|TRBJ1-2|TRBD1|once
CASRDRSGYTF
TGTGCCAGTAGGGACAGGTCCGGCTACACCTTC
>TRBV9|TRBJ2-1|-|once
CASSVELKQRTEQFF
TGTGCCAGCAGCGTAGAACTTAAACAACGTACTGAGCAGTTCTTC
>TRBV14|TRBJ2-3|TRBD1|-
CASSLRSGQGARDTQYF
TGTGCCAGCAGCCTTCGCTCGGGACAGGGGGCGAGGGATACGCAGTATTTT
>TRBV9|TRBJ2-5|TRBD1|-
CASSVEGTVGETQYF
TGTGCCAGCAGCGTAGAGGGGACAGTGGGAGAGACCCAGTACTTC
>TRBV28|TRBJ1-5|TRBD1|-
CASKRTETGNQPQHF
TGTGCCAGCAAACGAACGGAGACAGGGAATCAGCCCCAGCATTTT
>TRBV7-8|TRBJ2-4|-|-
CASSPGQTTLTIQYF
TGTGCCAGCAGCCCCGGACAGACAACCTTAACCATTCAGTACTTC
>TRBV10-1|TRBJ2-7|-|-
CASSGGTADSTYEQYF
TGCGCCAGCAGTGGCGGGACGGCGGACTCCACCTACGAGCAGTACTTC
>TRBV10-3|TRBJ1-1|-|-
CAILSEGEGQNTEAFF
TGTGCCATCTTAAGCGAAGGTGAGGGTCAGAACACTGAAGCTTTCTTT
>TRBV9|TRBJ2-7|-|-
CASSVLTANSEQYF
TGTGCCAGCAGCGTCCTAACTGCGAACTCCGAGCAGTACTTC
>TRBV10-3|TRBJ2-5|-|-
CAISLRQALGQETQYF
TGTGCCATCAGTTTAAGACAGGCTCTTGGGCAAGAGACCCAGTACTTC
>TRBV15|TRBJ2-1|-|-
CATSRVGGEQFF
TGTGCCACCAGCAGAGTAGGCGGGGAGCAGTTCTTC
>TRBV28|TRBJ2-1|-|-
CASSLFVSEGGSIF
TGTGCCAGCAGTTTATTCGTCTCAGAAGGAGGCTCGATCTTC
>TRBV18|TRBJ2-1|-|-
CASSLSAEGNEQFF
TGTGCCAGCTCACTATCAGCGGAAGGCAATGAGCAGTTCTTC
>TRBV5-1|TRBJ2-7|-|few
CASSLGVSYEQYF
TGCGCCAGCAGCTTGGGGGTCTCCTACGAGCAGTACTTC
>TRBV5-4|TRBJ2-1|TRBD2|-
CASSLGSGRDNEQFF
TGTGCCAGCAGCTTGGGTAGCGGGAGGGACAATGAGCAGTTCTTC
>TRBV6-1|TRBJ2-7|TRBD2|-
CASSESGRAYEQYF
TGTGCCAGCAGTGAAAGCGGGAGGGCCTACGAGCAGTACTTC
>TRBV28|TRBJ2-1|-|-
CASSSPGGVNEQFF
TGTGCCAGCAGTTCGCCGGGGGGCGTCAATGAGCAGTTCTTC
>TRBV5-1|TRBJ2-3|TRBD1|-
CASSNRDRDTDTQYF
TGCGCCAGCAGCAACCGGGACAGGGACACAGATACGCAGTATTTT
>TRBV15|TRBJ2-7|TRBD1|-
CATSRRQGKNEQYF
TGTGCCACCAGCAGGAGACAGGGGAAGAACGAGCAGTACTTC